This T cell receptor beta chain stems from a study of T cells in Graves' hyperthyroidism and ophthalmopathy. Authors of the study amplified TCR beta CDR3 regions from RNA transcripts. During a first-round RT-PCR of the TCR CDR3, the HTBI primer set was used. TCRdb used MiXCR to reprocess the multiplex PCR reads, holding one entry per CDR3 protein. The table includes about 260,000 distinct CDR3 sequences, 22% detected once. The V end lost 1 base, the J end lost 3 bases, and 7 bases lay between the germline ends. Germline assignment: CDR1 SEHNR and CDR2 FQNEAQ (reference sequence). This CDR3 region has 13 residues.

Sequencing was carried out using blood. This TCR was recovered from a man between 25 and 39 years old with Graves' ophthalmopathy. J is TRBJ2-7 and V is TRBV7-9, with unresolved D. This chain's CDR3 is CASSLGGYYEQYF. CDR3 bases: TGTGCCAGCAGCTTAGGTGGATACTACGAGCAGTACTTC.